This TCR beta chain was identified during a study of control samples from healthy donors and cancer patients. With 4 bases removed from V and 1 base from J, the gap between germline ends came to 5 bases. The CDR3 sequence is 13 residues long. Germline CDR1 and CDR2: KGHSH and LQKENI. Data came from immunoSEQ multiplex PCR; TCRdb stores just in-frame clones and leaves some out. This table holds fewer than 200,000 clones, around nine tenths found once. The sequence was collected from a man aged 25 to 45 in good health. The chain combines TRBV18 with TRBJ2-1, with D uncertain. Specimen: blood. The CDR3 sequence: CASSRGSYNEQFF. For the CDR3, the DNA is TGTGCCAGCTCACGAGGTTCCTACAATGAGCAGTTCTTC.